This passage covers 20 T cell receptor beta chains from one sample sequenced in a study of blood T cell repertoires in COVID-19 (dated by TCRdb to 2020 to 2022). Library preparation employed the immunoSEQ multiplex PCR assay. What TCRdb holds here is the immuneACCESS table cut down to in-frame rearrangements. Part of the clones is not present; checked against another copy, under half of the missing clones reflect an unresolved V gene, and the others are unexplained. For this sample there are about 240,000 clones; around 90% appear just once. More than 0.65% of the sample comes from the top ten. The sample consisted of peripheral blood. Source of these receptors: a young man with COVID-19, enrolled during active disease.

V is TRBV25-1 and J is TRBJ1-4; no firm D call. The length of the CDR3 is 14 residues. The germline CDR1 and CDR2 sequences are MGHDK and SYGVNS. V lost 5 bases, J lost 5 bases, and 12 bases lay in between. The CDR3 here is CASSRFGRNEKLFF. CDR3 coding DNA: TGTGCCAGCAGTCGTTTCGGGAGAAATGAAAAACTGTTTTTT.

The chain employs TRBV19 and TRBJ2-3, with TRBD1 matching over 7 bases. Germline values: CDR1 LNHDA, CDR2 SQIVND (reference sequence). J was trimmed by 0 bases and V by 9 bases; bases with no gene match: 9. The CDR3 is 15 amino acids. The DNA for the CDR3 is TGTGCCAGCACAATGGGGACAGTGAGCACAGATACGCAGTATTTT. It codes for CASTMGTVSTDTQYF.

The CDR3 loop reads CASSATTRTDGGVWPEAFF. The CDR3, as DNA: TGTGCCAGCAGTGCTACCACGCGGACAGACGGCGGTGTATGGCCTGAAGCTTTCTTT. The V gene is TRBV6-2 or TRBV6-3, the J gene TRBJ1-1; possibly TRBD1 for D (6 bases). CDR3 length: 19 amino acids. Germline values: CDR1 MNHEY, CDR2 SVGEGT. V was trimmed by 5 bases and J by 6 bases, leaving 31 bases between them.

This chain joins TRBV4-1 and TRBJ2-5; 7 bases align to TRBD1. The CDR3 is made up of 16 amino acids. Trimming removed 4 bases from V and 2 bases from J; junction bases left unmatched: 10. Looked up from germline, CDR1 is MGHRA and CDR2 is YSYEKL. The CDR3 nucleotides read TGCGCCAGCAGCCTTGATTTTCCGGGACAGCAAGAGACCCAGTACTTC. Its translation: CASSLDFPGQQETQYF.

This chain uses TRBV12-3 or TRBV12-4 with TRBJ2-7; D uncertain. This CDR3 has 12 amino acids. Trimming took off 6 bases at V and 3 bases at J, with 9 bases between the two ends. CDR3 in amino acids: CASSSGLYEQYF. DNA for the CDR3: TGTGCCAGCAGCTCTGGGCTCTACGAGCAGTACTTC.

This clone was detected only once. The chain couples TRBV11-2 to TRBJ1-1, with D perhaps TRBD1 (6 bases). V lost 1 base and J lost 4, with 10 bases in between. Germline V gene lookup returns CDR1 SGHAT and CDR2 FQNNGV. There are 14 residues in the CDR3. The chain's CDR3 is CASSLVETGTEAFF. Here the CDR3 DNA reads TGTGCCAGCAGCTTAGTGGAGACAGGCACTGAAGCTTTCTTT.

The chain links TRBV3-1 (or the pseudogene TRBV3-2) to TRBJ1-6; D is possibly TRBD1 (5 bases). Deletions cut 4 bases from V and 10 bases from J, with 14 bases between. The germline V gene encodes CDR1 LGHDT and CDR2 YNNKEL (reference sequence). This CDR3 spans 14 amino acids. This CDR3 reads CASSPGQGGSPLHF. The CDR3 bases are TGTGCCAGCAGCCCTGGGCAGGGAGGGTCACCCCTCCACTTT.

The chain joins TRBV18 to TRBJ2-3; 9 bases align to TRBD1. V trimming: 3 bases; J trimming: 3 bases; junction bases outside the gene matches: 4. The V gene's germline CDR1 is KGHSH and CDR2 LQKENI. CDR3 length equals 15 residues. CDR3 region: CASSPGQGETDTQYF. The CDR3 DNA reads as TGTGCCAGCTCACCGGGACAGGGCGAAACAGATACGCAGTATTTT.

The V call is TRBV2, the J call TRBJ2-1; 8 bases fit TRBD1. The germline V gene has CDR1 SNHLY and CDR2 FYNNEI. The CDR3 runs to 15 residues. V lost 5 bases and J lost 8; bases outside the gene matches: 11. CDR3 residues: CASSKDRGHLDEQFF. CDR3 coding DNA: TGTGCCAGCAGTAAAGACAGGGGTCATTTGGATGAGCAGTTCTTC. Full variable domain (remainder filled in from reference TRBV2 and TRBJ2-1): EPEVTQTPSHQVTQMGQEVILRCVPISNHLYFYWYRQILGQKVEFLVSFYNNEISEKSEIFDDQFSVERPDGSNFTLKIRSTKLEDSAMYFCASSKDRGHLDEQFFGPGTRLTVL.

V is TRBV19 and J is TRBJ2-7, with D possibly matching TRBD2 (5 bases). The CDR3 length is 15 residues. V dropped 3 bases and J dropped 0 bases, with 12 bases sitting between them. In germline, CDR1 is LNHDA, CDR2 SQIVND (reference sequence). Here the CDR3 reads CASSMGAVSSYEQYF. The CDR3 nucleotides are TGTGCCAGTAGTATGGGAGCGGTAAGCTCCTACGAGCAGTACTTC.

This rearrangement joins TRBV6-5 to TRBJ1-2; D might be TRBD1 (6 bases). The CDR3 extends over 11 amino acids. V was cut by 5 bases and J by 8 bases, with 9 bases left in between. Germline CDR1 reads MNHEY; CDR2 reads SVGAGI. CDR3 residues: CASSRGGGYTF. The CDR3 DNA sequence: TGTGCCAGCAGTCGAGGGGGAGGCTACACCTTC.

The rearrangement joins TRBV19 to TRBJ1-3; no reliable D call. Trimming left V 5 bases short and J 0 bases short, with 14 bases between. The CDR3 totals 16 residues. Germline V gene lookup returns CDR1 LNHDA and CDR2 SQIVND (reference sequence). CDR3: CASSRWFTDSGNTIYF. The CDR3 DNA sequence: TGTGCCAGTAGTCGCTGGTTTACTGACTCTGGAAACACCATATATTTT. Using reference TRBV19 and TRBJ1-3 for the parts outside the CDR3, the full variable domain is DGGITQSPKYLFRKEGQNVTLSCEQNLNHDAMYWYRQDPGQGLRLIYYSQIVNDFQKGDIAEGYSVSREKKESFPLTVTSAQKNPTAFYLCASSRWFTDSGNTIYFGEGSWLTVV.

The genes are TRBV7-2 and TRBJ1-4; D possibly corresponds to TRBD1 (6 bases). The germline V and J ends were trimmed by 1 base and 5 bases, with 8 bases remaining between them. The CDR3 extends over 14 amino acids. The germline V gene encodes CDR1 SGHTA and CDR2 FQGNSA. CDR3 sequence reads: CASSLGTDNEKLFF. CDR3 nucleotide sequence: TGTGCCAGCAGCTTAGGGACAGACAATGAAAAACTGTTTTTT.

CDR3 loop: CASSLVSGTGTF. As DNA, the CDR3 is TGTGCCAGCAGTTTAGTGTCGGGGACTGGCACCTTC. The chain joins TRBV12-3 or TRBV12-4 to TRBJ1-2; the D gene is possibly TRBD1 (5 bases). The CDR3 has 12 amino acids. V lost 1 base to trimming and J lost 13 bases, with 13 bases between them.

The chain combines TRBV3-1 (or the pseudogene TRBV3-2) with TRBJ1-6; a possible D gene is TRBD1 (5 bases). The CDR3 is made up of 15 amino acids. Germline V gene data show CDR1 as LGHDT and CDR2 as YNNKEL (reference sequence). V was pared by 4 bases and J by 6 bases, with 13 bases between. The CDR3: CASSRLPRGNSPLHF. DNA of the CDR3: TGTGCCAGCAGCCGGTTGCCAAGGGGTAATTCACCCCTCCACTTT.

The chain uses TRBV27 and TRBJ1-1, with D perhaps matching TRBD1 (5 bases). The length of the CDR3 is 14 residues. V was trimmed by 1 base and J by 4 bases, leaving 10 bases between them. Germline CDR1 MNHEY, CDR2 SMNVEV (reference sequence). In DNA, the CDR3 is TGTGCCAGCAGTTTATGGGGGGAGAGCACTGAAGCTTTCTTT. Amino acid sequence: CASSLWGESTEAFF.

The gene calls are TRBV3-1 (or the pseudogene TRBV3-2) and TRBJ1-4; no clear D. Germline CDR1 and CDR2: LGHDT and YNNKEL (reference sequence). The CDR3 runs 15 residues. The V end was cut by 1 base, the J end by 8 bases, with 14 bases between. The CDR3 sequence is CASSQGETLGEKLFF. In DNA, the CDR3 is TGTGCCAGCAGCCAAGGGGAAACACTAGGGGAAAAACTGTTTTTT.

The chain carries TRBV10-3 and TRBJ1-4, with 10 bases matching TRBD1. With 4 bases clipped from V and 8 bases from J, the junction kept 4 bases outside the gene matches. The CDR3 consists of 14 residues. Germline CDR1 reads ENHRY; CDR2 reads SYGVKD. As DNA, the CDR3 is TGTGCCATCAGTGGGGACAGGGGTCCCGAAAAACTGTTTTTT. It is translated as CAISGDRGPEKLFF.

This rearrangement joins TRBV5-1 to TRBJ2-5; TRBD1 matches at 7 bases. This CDR3 has 13 residues. With V trimmed by 4 bases and J by 3 bases, 3 bases remained unmatched. CDR1 is SGHRS, CDR2 YFSETQ, per germline. The CDR3 DNA reads as TGCGCCAGCAGCCCTGACAGGGAAGAGACCCAGTACTTC. Translation gives CASSPDREETQYF.

The CDR3 sequence is CASSLAGQGVSYEQYF. The DNA for the CDR3 is TGCGCCAGCAGCTTGGCTGGCCAGGGTGTCAGCTACGAGCAGTACTTC. V gene TRBV5-1 combines with J gene TRBJ2-7, with a tentative D call TRBD1 (5 bases). CDR3 length equals 16 residues. The V and J ends lost 0 bases and 3 bases respectively, with 16 bases between them. CDR1 and CDR2 from the germline V gene are SGHRS and YFSETQ.